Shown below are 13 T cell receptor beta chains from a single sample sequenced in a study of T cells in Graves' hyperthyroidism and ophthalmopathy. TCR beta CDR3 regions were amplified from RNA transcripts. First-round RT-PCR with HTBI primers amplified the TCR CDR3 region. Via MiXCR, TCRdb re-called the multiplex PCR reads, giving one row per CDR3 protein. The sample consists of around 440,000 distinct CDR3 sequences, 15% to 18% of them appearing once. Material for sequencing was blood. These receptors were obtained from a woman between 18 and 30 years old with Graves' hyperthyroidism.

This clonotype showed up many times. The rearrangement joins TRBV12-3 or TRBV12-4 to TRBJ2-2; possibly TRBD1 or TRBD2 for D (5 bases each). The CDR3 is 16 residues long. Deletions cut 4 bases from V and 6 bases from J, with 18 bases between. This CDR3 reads CASSSLYRDGAGELFF. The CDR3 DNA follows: TGTGCCAGCAGTTCCCTTTACCGGGACGGGGCCGGGGAGCTGTTTTTT.

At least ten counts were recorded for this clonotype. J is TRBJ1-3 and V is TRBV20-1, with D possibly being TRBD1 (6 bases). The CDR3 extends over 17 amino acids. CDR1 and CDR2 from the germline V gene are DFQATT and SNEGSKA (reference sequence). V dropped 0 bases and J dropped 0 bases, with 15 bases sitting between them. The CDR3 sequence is CSAREPIPGVSGNTIYF. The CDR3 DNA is TGCAGTGCTAGAGAGCCAATTCCAGGGGTCTCTGGAAACACCATATATTTT.

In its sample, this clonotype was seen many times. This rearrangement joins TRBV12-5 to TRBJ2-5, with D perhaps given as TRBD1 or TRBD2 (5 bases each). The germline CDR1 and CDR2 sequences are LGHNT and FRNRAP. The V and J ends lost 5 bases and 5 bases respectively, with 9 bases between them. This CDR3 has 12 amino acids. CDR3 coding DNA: TGTGCTAGTGGTGGGACGAGTGAGACCCAGTACTTC. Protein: CASGGTSETQYF.

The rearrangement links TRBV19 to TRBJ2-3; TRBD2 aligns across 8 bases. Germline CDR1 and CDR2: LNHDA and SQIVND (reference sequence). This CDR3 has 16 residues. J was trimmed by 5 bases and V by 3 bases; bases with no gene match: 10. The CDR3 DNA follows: TGTGCCAGTAGTATTTTGAGCGGGGGCAGCGAAGATACGCAGTATTTT. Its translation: CASSILSGGSEDTQYF.

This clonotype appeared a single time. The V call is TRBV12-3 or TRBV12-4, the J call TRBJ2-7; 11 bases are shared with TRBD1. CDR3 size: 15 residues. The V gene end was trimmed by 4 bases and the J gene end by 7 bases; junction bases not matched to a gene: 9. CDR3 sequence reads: CASSSPGQGVVEQYF. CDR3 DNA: TGTGCCAGCAGTTCGCCGGGACAGGGGGTAGTTGAGCAGTACTTC.

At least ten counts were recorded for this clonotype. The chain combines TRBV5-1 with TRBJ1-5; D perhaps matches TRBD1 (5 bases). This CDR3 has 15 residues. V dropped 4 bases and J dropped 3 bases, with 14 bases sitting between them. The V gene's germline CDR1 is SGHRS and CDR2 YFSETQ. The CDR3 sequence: CASSPWGVLNQPQHF. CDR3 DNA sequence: TGCGCCAGCAGCCCCTGGGGGGTCCTCAATCAGCCCCAGCATTTT.

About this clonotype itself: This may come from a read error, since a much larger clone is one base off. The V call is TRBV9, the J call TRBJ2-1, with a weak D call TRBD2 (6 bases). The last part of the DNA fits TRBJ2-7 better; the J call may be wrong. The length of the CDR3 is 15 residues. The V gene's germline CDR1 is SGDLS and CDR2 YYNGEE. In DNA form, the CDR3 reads TGTGCCAGCAGCGGGGGGGAGCAATCCTACAATGAGCAGTACTTC. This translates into CASSGGEQSYNEQYF.

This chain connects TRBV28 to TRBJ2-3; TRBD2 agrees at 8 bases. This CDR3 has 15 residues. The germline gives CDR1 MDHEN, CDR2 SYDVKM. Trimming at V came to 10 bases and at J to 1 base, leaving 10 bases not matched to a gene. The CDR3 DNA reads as TGTGCCACTACCCAACCGGGACTAGGCACAGATACGCAGTATTTT. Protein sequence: CATTQPGLGTDTQYF.

As DNA, the CDR3 is TGCAGCGTTGGACAGGGGGCTATTTACGAGCAGTACTTC. It yields the protein CSVGQGAIYEQYF. This sequence joins TRBV29-1 and TRBJ2-7; 10 bases are shared with TRBD1. Germline-derived CDR1 and CDR2 are SQVTM and ANQGSEA. J gave up 4 bases and V 4 bases, and 4 bases lay outside the gene matches. CDR3 length: 13 amino acids.

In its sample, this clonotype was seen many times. The CDR3 region is CAIGPGTGLAKNIQYF. CDR3 bases: TGTGCCATCGGACCGGGGACAGGGCTAGCCAAAAACATTCAGTACTTC. The rearrangement joins TRBV10-3 to TRBJ2-4; 9 bases line up with TRBD1. Germline assignment: CDR1 ENHRY and CDR2 SYGVKD. The CDR3 has 16 amino acids. V lost 8 bases to trimming and J lost 0 bases; unmatched junction nucleotides: 8.

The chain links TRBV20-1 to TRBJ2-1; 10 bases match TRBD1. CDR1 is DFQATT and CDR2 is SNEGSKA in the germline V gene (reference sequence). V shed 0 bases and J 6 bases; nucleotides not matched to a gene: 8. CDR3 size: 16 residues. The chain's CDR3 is CSARESGTGDFNEQFF. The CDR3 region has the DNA TGCAGTGCTAGAGAGTCCGGGACAGGGGATTTCAATGAGCAGTTCTTC.

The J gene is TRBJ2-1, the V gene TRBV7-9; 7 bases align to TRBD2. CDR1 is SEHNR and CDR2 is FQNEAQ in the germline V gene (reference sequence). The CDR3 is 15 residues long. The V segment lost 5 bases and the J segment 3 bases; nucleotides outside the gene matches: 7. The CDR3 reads CASSQSGILYNEQFF. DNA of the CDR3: TGTGCCAGCAGCCAAAGCGGGATCCTCTACAATGAGCAGTTCTTC.

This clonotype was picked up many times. The CDR3 coding sequence is TGTGCCAGCAGCTTAGAGGGAGGGAACTATGGCTACACCTTC. Its protein is CASSLEGGNYGYTF. The genes are TRBV7-2 and TRBJ1-2; D gene unclear. Trimming removed 1 base from V and 2 bases from J, with 8 bases in between. Germline values: CDR1 SGHTA, CDR2 FQGNSA. The CDR3 runs 14 residues.